This TCR beta chain was identified in a study of tissue T cells after allogeneic stem cell transplantation. Findings and limits, study-wide: Shared clones across patients were few; motif clustering revealed tissue-specific shared signatures.

Profiling relied on immunoSEQ multiplex PCR, and the TCRdb table lists in-frame clones only, not all of them. This table holds roughly 51,000 clones, about three quarters found once. This CDR3 is 15 amino acids long. V lost 0 bases and J 0 bases, leaving 9 bases between the germline ends. From germline, CDR1 is NNHNN and CDR2 SYGAGS (reference sequence). Notes on this clone: Its specificity is not known. The gene names given are mouse names. The CDR3 end is not reached by the read, which stops 1 residue before it; the germline J gene fills it in.

Sequencing was performed on sorted cells pooled from one or two spleens. The sequence was obtained from a pool of C57BL/6 mice in good health. This rearrangement joins TRBV13-2 to TRBJ1-2; D not certain. CDR3 DNA (partial): TGTGCCAGCGGTGATGCAAGGGATTCAAACTCCGACTACACC. Its protein is CASGDARDSNSDYT. The full CDR3 sequence reads CASGDARDSNSDYTF.